This T cell receptor (beta chain) originates from a study of Graves' ophthalmopathy and Graves' hyperthyroidism (dated by TCRdb to between 2017 and 2018). In the study overall: Peripheral blood was collected at initial diagnosis, before any treatment. TCR beta repertoire signatures were used to distinguish Graves' ophthalmopathy from Graves' hyperthyroidism and to predict progression to ophthalmopathy. In total, 135 blood samples were TCR-sequenced: under 45 ophthalmopathy, under 80 hyperthyroidism and roughly 17 hyperthyroidism-to-ophthalmopathy patients. To explore V-J signatures distinguishing ophthalmopathy from hyperthyroidism, a discovery set of roughly 98 patients (roughly 45 ophthalmopathy, some 55 stable hyperthyroidism) was enrolled. The independent validation cohort included about 19 hyperthyroidism patients plus 17 patients who later progressed from hyperthyroidism to ophthalmopathy. T-cell repertoires of thyroid tissue and blood were compared in several hyperthyroidism patients. Following sampling, methimazole starting at 30 mg daily was administered to hyperthyroidism patients, and high-dose intravenous methylprednisolone was administered to ophthalmopathy patients. The research as a whole found: In cross-validation, the 13-signature model distinguished ophthalmopathy from stable hyperthyroidism with around 90% sensitivity and 81% to 82% specificity, while in the test set the corresponding values were about 79% and 69%. Among expanded thyroid clonotypes with frequency above 0.001, most also showed up in blood, which suggests that blood repertoires may reflect the thyroid immune response. No statistical method was used to set the sample size in advance, and the investigators knew which group each participant was assigned to. In validation, the model predicted ophthalmopathy progression with about 71% sensitivity and approximately 75% specificity; some 13 predicted patients were CT-confirmed with GO in a median of about 6.1 months.

This clonotype was seen many times. Its recognized antigen is unknown. Qualities for individual bases were not recorded, and no much larger clone is one base off. Ophthalmopathy patients were characterized by moderately to severely active disease, a Clinical Activity Score of at least 3, a NOSPECS grade of at least 4, and a disease duration under 3 months. Anyone with other autoimmune diseases, uncontrolled infections, pregnancy or lactation was excluded from the study. Clinical symptoms, serum thyroxine, TRAb, thyroid ultrasound and orbital computed tomography were used for diagnosis. Ficoll-Paque density gradient centrifugation was used to isolate PBMCs from about 9.4 ml of fresh peripheral blood. Total RNA was extracted using Trizol reagent, and RNA quality was checked on an Agilent 2100 Bioanalyzer. For repertoire sequencing, the TCR beta CDR3 regions were amplified from RNA transcripts. HTBI primers and the Qiagen OneStep RT-PCR kit were used in a first-round RT-PCR, which was followed by a second-round multiplex PCR, size selection and purification. Sequencing of the libraries was carried out on an Illumina HiSeq2000 in paired-end mode with 100 bp reads. As for the authors' bioinformatics: SOAPnuke was used to process the reads, throwing out any read that had adapters, had uncalled bases, had a mean Phred below 15, or lacked an exact constant-primer or identifier match. COPE v1.2.5 was used to merge the high-quality paired reads. Each unique nucleotide sequence was defined as a clonotype, and clonotypes were aligned to IMGT TRB V, D and J references with MiTCR v1.1. Analysis was restricted to V-J combinations with a frequency above 0.0001, which covered over 98% of repertoires. For each V-J combination, a TCR clonal expansion and chaos score was defined as F50 clonal expansion divided by the chaos observed in the TCRdist matrix. Features were reduced by Welch's t-statistics and random forest to 10 to 15 V-J combinations, which fed a naive Bayes classifier. The similarity between thyroid and blood repertoires was quantified using the Morisita-Horn index. TCRdb cleaned the public reads at Q25 with fastp, built clones with MiXCR and kept in-frame beta chains. Each record represents a unique CDR3 protein, reported with the most common genes and DNA among its rows. It is TCRdb's table, rather than the study itself, that gives the V and J calls and clone size. Counted in this sample were 500,000 to 800,000 distinct CDR3 sequences; over 40% of them appeared once. The ten largest clones take up about 3.3% of the sample.

The CDR3 numbers 14 residues from cysteine through phenylalanine. Just CDR3 DNA is preserved here, 42 bases in frame from base 1. In the germline V gene, CDR1 corresponds to SGHRS and CDR2 to YFSETQ. Relative to germline, V is 2 bases shorter and J is 2 bases shorter, with 10 bases between their ends. The receptor was derived from an adult man with Graves' ophthalmopathy. The rearrangement combines TRBV5-1 with TRBJ2-5; no D gene call is confident. Sequencing was carried out using peripheral blood. The sequenced DNA is TGCGCCAGCAGCTTCGTAGAGCCACAAGAGACCCAGTACTTC. It is translated as CASSFVEPQETQYF.